Listed here is a single T cell receptor beta chain. This specimen belongs to a study of blood T cell repertoires in COVID-19. Study-wide background: Sites in the United States, Italy and Spain provided acute and convalescent COVID-19 samples.

Original handling: Reference gene primer amplification yielded estimated nucleated cell counts. Sequencing used immunoSEQ multiplex PCR; TCRdb keeps in-frame clones, though not all of them. The V and J calls and clone size are taken from that table; D and trimming were inferred from the DNA. The repertoire has around 400,000 clones, about 90% of them found once; the top ten carry over 2%. Germline V CDR1 and CDR2: SGHTA, FQGNSA. This CDR3 is 17 amino acids long. The trim removed 6 bases at V and 0 bases at J, leaving 11 bases unmatched. The gene calls are TRBV7-2 and TRBJ1-2; 9 bases agree with TRBD1. The sample taken for sequencing was peripheral blood. The sequence derives from a woman aged 55-70 years with COVID-19, enrolled during active disease. CDR3 nucleotides: TGTGCCAGCAGACTACTCCCCGGGACAGGGCCTAACTATGGCTACACCTTC. It yields the protein CASRLLPGTGPNYGYTF.